Presented here are 22 T cell receptor beta chains from one specimen sequenced in a study of regulatory T cells in long-lasting Graves disease. In building TCR beta libraries, iRepertoire HTBI primers were used together with Arm-PCR of CDR3 regions. Via MiXCR, TCRdb re-called the multiplex PCR reads, giving one row per CDR3 protein. The sample contains 520,000 or so distinct CDR3 sequences, around 11% of which appear only once. The time point is: newly diagnosed GD, antithyroid drugs for less than 3 months. PBMC-extracted RNA yielded the TCR library. These data were also filed under a second study, of T cells in Graves' hyperthyroidism and ophthalmopathy.

The specimen comprised peripheral blood mononuclear cells (PBMCs), sampled at new diagnosis, from a patient treated with antithyroid drugs. Source of these receptors: a woman in her 30s with Graves disease.

This clonotype appeared many times. The V and J genes are TRBV28 and TRBJ1-2; TRBD1 might be the D (5 bases). Germline V gene data show CDR1 as MDHEN and CDR2 as SYDVKM. The CDR3 runs to 15 residues. V gave up 4 bases and J gave up 0 bases, with 12 bases separating them. The CDR3 loop is CASSSPAGTNYGYTF. The DNA for the CDR3 is TGTGCCAGCAGTTCGCCGGCAGGGACTAACTATGGCTACACCTTC.

The CDR3 coding sequence is TGCAGCGTTGAAGATCATTCGGGGGGTACCTACAATGAGCAGTTCTTC. Translated: CSVEDHSGGTYNEQFF. V usage is TRBV29-1 and J usage is TRBJ2-1; 7 bases fit TRBD2. The V and J ends lost 0 bases and 2 bases, in that order; junction bases with no gene match: 7. Per germline, CDR1 SQVTM and CDR2 ANQGSEA. The CDR3 is 16 amino acids.

This clonotype was observed many times. The chain couples TRBV13 to TRBJ1-1, with D tentatively TRBD1 (6 bases). Germline V lookup: CDR1 PRHDT, CDR2 FYEKMQ (reference sequence). Trimming took 4 bases from V and 1 from J, leaving 7 bases between them. This CDR3 contains 13 residues. In nucleotides, the CDR3 is TGTGCCAGCAGCTCCAGGGGGAACACTGAAGCTTTCTTT. It yields the protein CASSSRGNTEAFF.

This clonotype was counted at least ten times. The V call is TRBV7-3, the J call TRBJ2-3, with a weak D call TRBD2 (6 bases). V lost 5 bases and J lost 5, with 11 bases in between. This CDR3 has 13 residues. CDR1 and CDR2 from the germline V gene are SGHTA and FQGTGA. CDR3 nucleotide sequence: TGTGCCAGCAGCCTGATGGAGGGAGATACGCAGTATTTT. It codes for CASSLMEGDTQYF.

This clonotype was recorded at least ten times. The rearrangement links TRBV11-2 to TRBJ2-7; 13 bases map to TRBD2. The CDR3 is 17 residues long. With V trimmed by 4 bases and J by 3 bases, 9 bases remained unmatched. Germline V gene lookup returns CDR1 SGHAT and CDR2 FQNNGV. In DNA form, the CDR3 reads TGTGCCAGCAGCTCAAGGACTAGCGGGAGCTTTCTCTACGAGCAGTACTTC. Translated: CASSSRTSGSFLYEQYF.

The CDR3 coding sequence is TGCAGTGCTACCCCGACTAGCGGGGAAACAGATACGCAGTATTTT. It specifies CSATPTSGETDTQYF. The rearrangement links TRBV20-1 to TRBJ2-3; 11 bases fit TRBD2. The CDR3 length is 15 residues. Germline CDR1 and CDR2: DFQATT and SNEGSKA (reference sequence). V was clipped by 4 bases and J by 3 bases; unmatched bases: 6.

In its sample, this clonotype was seen a few times. The V call is TRBV19, the J call TRBJ2-1; TRBD2 matches 12 bases. CDR1 is LNHDA and CDR2 is SQIVND in the germline V gene (reference sequence). The junction had 0 bases not matched to a gene; V was cut back by 3 bases and J by 6 bases. The CDR3 consists of 14 residues. CDR3 in amino acids: CASSMGLAGNEQFF. CDR3 bases: TGTGCCAGTAGTATGGGACTAGCGGGCAATGAGCAGTTCTTC.

The J gene is TRBJ2-2, the V gene TRBV28; D is unresolved. Trimming stripped 6 bases from V and 4 bases from J, with 6 bases between. Germline loops: CDR1 MDHEN, CDR2 SYDVKM. This CDR3 contains 12 residues. CDR3 coding DNA: TGTGCCAGCAGCTCTTCCACCGGGGAGCTGTTTTTT. It codes for CASSSSTGELFF.

The rearrangement links TRBV18 to TRBJ2-1; D not certain. With the DNA end fitting TRBJ2-5 better, the J assignment may be wrong. This CDR3 is built from 13 residues. Germline V gives CDR1 KGHSH, CDR2 LQKENI. CDR3 sequence reads: CASSPIPRETQYF. CDR3 nucleotides: TGTGCCAGCTCACCGATCCCTAGGGAGACCCAGTACTTC.

This clonotype was detected ten times or more. This sequence joins TRBV12-3 or TRBV12-4 and TRBJ2-7, with D unclear. The CDR3 is made up of 14 amino acids. V was shortened by 1 base and J by 2 bases, with 9 bases between the two germline ends. The CDR3 nucleotides are TGTGCCAGCAGTTTAGGCCAGAAGACCTACGAGCAGTACTTC. As protein: CASSLGQKTYEQYF.

This clonotype has at least ten counts. V usage is TRBV5-5 and J usage is TRBJ2-5; D unresolved. This CDR3 contains 13 residues. Looked up from germline, CDR1 is SGHKS and CDR2 is YYEKEE (reference sequence). The V and J ends lost 2 bases and 2 bases respectively, with 7 bases between them. The CDR3: CASSFPRQETQYF. The CDR3 DNA is TGTGCCAGCAGCTTCCCACGGCAAGAGACCCAGTACTTC.

This clonotype was detected many times. V usage is TRBV5-1 and J usage is TRBJ1-2; D may be TRBD1 (5 bases). Germline CDR1 reads SGHRS; CDR2 reads YFSETQ. The ends were cut back, 1 base at V and 0 bases at J, with 10 bases in the middle. The CDR3 is 15 residues long. The CDR3: CASSLREGPNYGYTF. The CDR3 nucleotides read TGCGCCAGCAGCTTGCGGGAGGGGCCTAACTATGGCTACACCTTC.

The sample holds a few counts of this clonotype. The J gene is TRBJ2-3, the V gene TRBV12-3 or TRBV12-4; D gene ambiguous. Trimming left V 1 base short and J 6 bases short, with 8 bases between. The CDR3 is 13 residues long. The CDR3 nucleotides are TGTGCCAGCAGTTTAGTTATGGCGGATACGCAGTATTTT. Encoded protein: CASSLVMADTQYF.

This clonotype has just a few counts. The V gene is TRBV7-9, the J gene TRBJ1-3; 8 nucleotides match TRBD1. The germline CDR1 and CDR2 sequences are SEHNR and FQNEAQ (reference sequence). The CDR3 has 17 residues. The V segment lost 0 bases and the J segment 2 bases; nucleotides outside the gene matches: 6. The DNA of the CDR3 is TGTGCCAGCAGCTTAGCGCACTTGACAGGGGCTGGAAACACCATATATTTT. It codes for CASSLAHLTGAGNTIYF.

The sample holds many counts of this clonotype. The chain joins TRBV29-1 to TRBJ2-1, with D possibly matching TRBD2 (5 bases). CDR3 length: 12 amino acids. Germline-derived CDR1 and CDR2 are SQVTM and ANQGSEA. Trimming shortened V by 3 bases and J by 8 bases, and 11 bases separated the two germline ends. CDR3 nucleotide sequence: TGCAGCGTTGACGCCTACGGGGATGAGCAGTTCTTC. Translation gives CSVDAYGDEQFF.

This clonotype has a count of ten or more. This chain links TRBV20-1 with TRBJ2-2; D gene ambiguous. Germline values: CDR1 DFQATT, CDR2 SNEGSKA (reference sequence). The V end lost 5 bases, the J end lost 1 base, and 5 bases lay between the germline ends. CDR3 length: 12 amino acids. The CDR3: CSAERNTGELFF. The CDR3 DNA reads TGCAGTGCTGAAAGGAACACCGGGGAGCTGTTTTTT.

This clonotype was detected ten times or more. Here the CDR3 reads CASSLTRDRSLGPQHF. The CDR3 DNA reads TGTGCCAGCAGCTTAACTCGGGACAGGTCGTTGGGTCCCCAGCATTTT. V and J are TRBV7-6 and TRBJ1-5; TRBD1 aligns across 8 bases. V gave up 2 bases and J gave up 10 bases; unmatched junction bases: 13. The CDR3 is 16 residues long. CDR1 is SGHVS and CDR2 is FNYEAQ in the germline V gene.

The chain joins TRBV27 to TRBJ1-1; weak D call: TRBD1 (5 bases). This CDR3 region has 15 residues. From germline, CDR1 is MNHEY and CDR2 SMNVEV (reference sequence). Trimming left V 6 bases short and J 2 bases short, with 16 bases between. This CDR3 reads CASSFGAGTNTEAFF. The CDR3 DNA sequence: TGTGCCAGCAGCTTTGGGGCAGGGACCAACACTGAAGCTTTCTTT.

The chain is built from TRBV19 and TRBJ1-5, with D possibly matching TRBD1 (5 bases). V was shortened by 1 base and J by 5 bases, with 15 bases between the two germline ends. CDR3 length: 16 amino acids. Germline V gene lookup returns CDR1 LNHDA and CDR2 SQIVND (reference sequence). The CDR3 nucleotides are TGTGCCAGTAGTATAGGTTCTGGGACTATCCATCAGCCCCAGCATTTT. Protein product: CASSIGSGTIHQPQHF.

This clonotype was observed a handful of times. The chain uses TRBV5-1 and TRBJ2-6; tentative D call: TRBD1 (5 bases). The length of the CDR3 is 16 residues. CDR1 is SGHRS, CDR2 YFSETQ, per germline. The V end lost 1 base, the J end lost 4 bases, and 12 bases lay between the germline ends. CDR3 DNA: TGCGCCAGCAGCTTGACAACAGGTTCCGGGGCCAACGTCCTGACTTTC. Translated: CASSLTTGSGANVLTF. The full variable domain, in which reference TRBV5-1 and TRBJ2-6 provide the parts outside the CDR3, is KAGVTQTPRYLIKTRGQQVTLSCSPISGHRSVSWYQQTPGQGLQFLFEYFSETQRNKGNFPGRFSGRQFSNSRSEMNVSTLELGDSALYLCASSLTTGSGANVLTFGAGSRLTVL.

This clonotype was detected many times. The J gene is TRBJ1-2, the V gene TRBV20-1, with no clear D. CDR1 is DFQATT, CDR2 SNEGSKA, per germline (reference sequence). The CDR3 contains 14 residues. The V gene lost 0 bases and the J gene lost 4 bases, with 12 bases spanning the gap. CDR3 in DNA: TGCAGTGCTAGAGATCTGTGGGAGCGCTATGGCTACACCTTC. Translation gives CSARDLWERYGYTF.

V and J are TRBV5-1 and TRBJ2-1; D call uncertain. The germline V gene has CDR1 SGHRS and CDR2 YFSETQ. The CDR3 extends over 15 amino acids. V lost 0 bases and J 3 bases, leaving 10 bases between the germline ends. CDR3 sequence: CASSLEQLVYNEQFF. The CDR3 DNA reads as TGCGCCAGCAGCTTGGAACAGCTAGTCTACAATGAGCAGTTCTTC.